The entry below describes one T cell receptor (beta chain). The entry originates in a study of T cell responses to AZD1222 COVID-19 vaccine. Clones were sequenced by immunoSEQ multiplex PCR, and TCRdb holds only the in-frame ones, with some missing. The data contain 110,000 or so clones, roughly 89% of them singletons. The CDR3 is made up of 15 amino acids. CDR1 and CDR2 from the germline V gene are MDHEN and SYDVKM. With 2 bases removed from V and 0 bases from J, the gap between germline ends came to 8 bases. This specimen consisted of peripheral blood, obtained 28 days after the second AZD1222 dose. The sequence came from an adult who received the AZD1222 COVID-19 vaccine. The genes are TRBV28 and TRBJ1-5; no definite D call. The CDR3 here is CASSLGHYSNQPQHF. DNA for the CDR3: TGTGCCAGCAGTTTAGGTCACTATAGCAATCAGCCCCAGCATTTT.